The 31 T cell receptor beta chains below come from one sample, sequenced in a study of shared clonotypes between healthy human individuals (TCRdb year 2020). The library was prepared using the immunoSEQ multiplex PCR assay. Imported from immuneACCESS, the table was reduced by TCRdb to in-frame sequences with V and J called. These copies leave out some clones; in studies compared against another copy, an unresolved V gene accounts for under half, and the cause of the remainder is not known. The sample profile shows approximately 2,300,000 clones; about 90% of them were found once. The ten biggest clones cover roughly 0.34% of the sample. Source material: naive CD4+ T cells from PBMCs. Read against the paper, the sample's cell subset or site label means: CD45RA+ positively selected. Receptors were obtained from a man between 18 and 35 years old in good health. Some clones in this sample may be carry-over from other donors' samples.

The chain links TRBV5-8 to TRBJ1-5; the D is unclear. Germline lookup yields CDR1 SGHTS and CDR2 YDEGEE. This CDR3 has 15 residues. V was clipped by 3 bases and J by 7 bases, with 17 bases between them. The CDR3: CASSSNRLGGQPQHF. In nucleotides, the CDR3 is TGTGCCAGCAGCTCCAATCGGCTGGGAGGACAGCCCCAGCATTTT.

Comment on this clone: Distinct nucleotide sequences in the sample also encode this CDR3. The chain links TRBV30 to TRBJ2-7; TRBD2 matches at 7 bases. CDR3 length equals 12 residues. The ends lost 3 bases at V and 3 bases at J; junction bases unmatched: 2. Germline loops: CDR1 GTSNPN, CDR2 SVGIG (reference sequence). The CDR3 spells CAWSGGSYEQYF. The CDR3 DNA reads as TGTGCCTGGAGCGGCGGGAGCTACGAGCAGTACTTC.

The rearrangement uses TRBV19 and TRBJ1-1; D might be TRBD1 (5 bases). The V and J ends lost 6 bases and 1 base respectively, with 9 bases between them. The CDR3 is 13 amino acids. Germline CDR1 and CDR2: LNHDA and SQIVND (reference sequence). CDR3 DNA sequence: TGTGCCAGTAGAAAGCAGGGGAACACTGAAGCTTTCTTT. Amino acid sequence: CASRKQGNTEAFF.

The chain recombines TRBV5-6 with TRBJ2-7; 8 nucleotides align to TRBD2. The CDR3 loop spans 15 amino acids. Germline CDR1 SGHDT, CDR2 YYEEEE. V lost 5 bases and J lost 4; bases outside the gene matches: 11. The chain's CDR3 is CASSLRGLDDYEQYF. As DNA, the CDR3 is TGTGCCAGCAGTCTCAGGGGACTAGATGATTACGAGCAGTACTTC.

This clone has a single count. This rearrangement joins TRBV18 to TRBJ2-7, with D possibly matching TRBD2 (5 bases). CDR1 is KGHSH and CDR2 is LQKENI in the germline V gene. Deletions cut 2 bases from V and 4 bases from J, with 9 bases between. The CDR3 has 13 residues. In nucleotides, the CDR3 is TGTGCCAGCTCACCAGAGCGGTATTACGAGCAGTACTTC. It yields the protein CASSPERYYEQYF. The variable domain in full, with the rest retrieved from reference TRBV18 and TRBJ2-7, is NAGVMQNPRHLVRRRGQEARLRCSPMKGHSHVYWYRQLPEEGLKFMVYLQKENIIDESGMPKERFSAEFPKEGPSILRIQQVVRGDSAAYFCASSPERYYEQYFGPGTRLTVT.

The rearrangement joins TRBV10-3 to TRBJ2-1; 7 positions match TRBD2. The germline gives CDR1 ENHRY, CDR2 SYGVKD. Trimming at V came to 3 bases and at J to 3 bases, leaving 5 bases not matched to a gene. This CDR3 is 15 amino acids long. CDR3 loop: CAISDAGGGYNEQFF. CDR3 DNA sequence: TGTGCCATCAGTGACGCAGGCGGGGGCTACAATGAGCAGTTCTTC.

This chain joins TRBV7-8 and TRBJ1-2, with 9 positions matching TRBD1. Germline V gene lookup returns CDR1 SGHVS and CDR2 FQNEAQ. J was trimmed by 3 bases and V by 1 base; bases with no gene match: 3. The CDR3 runs 15 residues. The DNA for the CDR3 is TGTGCCAGCAGCTTAGAGACAGGGGGATACTATGGCTACACCTTC. Translation: CASSLETGGYYGYTF.

This clone was recorded once. The rearrangement uses TRBV6-5 and TRBJ1-4, with a weak D call TRBD1 (5 bases). V was trimmed by 0 bases and J by 11 bases, leaving 13 bases between them. The germline CDR1 and CDR2 sequences are MNHEY and SVGAGI. This CDR3 has 14 residues. CDR3 protein: CASSYSEGSWKLFF. The CDR3 region has the DNA TGTGCCAGCAGTTACTCGGAGGGGTCGTGGAAACTGTTTTTT.

The chain uses TRBV27 and TRBJ2-2; 7 bases are a match to TRBD1. The germline gives CDR1 MNHEY, CDR2 SMNVEV (reference sequence). The length of the CDR3 is 16 residues. The J segment lost 3 bases and the V segment lost 6 bases, leaving 10 bases of the junction unmatched. The CDR3 DNA sequence: TGTGCCAGCAGCCTATCGCCGACAGGGTACACCGGGGAGCTGTTTTTT. This gives the protein CASSLSPTGYTGELFF.

The rearrangement links TRBV10-3 to TRBJ2-1, with TRBD2 identical over 13 bases. V shed 0 bases, J shed 0 bases, and the junction held 5 bases outside the gene matches. The CDR3 loop spans 19 amino acids. Looked up from germline, CDR1 is ENHRY and CDR2 is SYGVKD. DNA of the CDR3: TGTGCCATCAGTGAGTCACCGGGACTAGCGGGGACCTCCTACAATGAGCAGTTCTTC. Its protein product is CAISESPGLAGTSYNEQFF.

The CDR3 loop reads CASSLNWAGNTGELFF. For the CDR3, the DNA is TGCGCCAGCAGCTTGAACTGGGCAGGGAACACCGGGGAGCTGTTTTTT. The chain links TRBV5-1 to TRBJ2-2; D gene unclear. The CDR3 is 16 amino acids. CDR1 SGHRS and CDR2 YFSETQ come from the germline V gene. The ends were cut back, 1 base at V and 1 base at J, with 11 bases in the middle. Drawing the rest from reference TRBV5-1 and TRBJ2-2, the complete variable domain is KAGVTQTPRYLIKTRGQQVTLSCSPISGHRSVSWYQQTPGQGLQFLFEYFSETQRNKGNFPGRFSGRQFSNSRSEMNVSTLELGDSALYLCASSLNWAGNTGELFFGEGSRLTVL.

This clone was found once. The chain is built from TRBV9 and TRBJ2-1; 8 positions agree with TRBD1. The CDR3 is 17 residues long. CDR1 SGDLS and CDR2 YYNGEE come from the germline V gene. The trim removed 3 bases at V and 7 bases at J, leaving 15 bases unmatched. The CDR3 region has the DNA TGTGCCAGCAGCGGGACCGCCGGGACAGGTAGGCTAAATGAGCAGTTCTTC. This codes for CASSGTAGTGRLNEQFF. Based on the CDR3 plus reference TRBV9 and TRBJ2-1, the full variable domain is DSGVTQTPKHLITATGQRVTLRCSPRSGDLSVYWYQQSLDQGLQFLIQYYNGEERAKGNILERFSAQQFPDLHSELNLSSLELGDSALYFCASSGTAGTGRLNEQFFGPGTRLTVL.

The CDR3 region has the DNA TGCAGTGCTAGGTACTCCTATAGGGCTTTCTTT. Translation: CSARYSYRAFF. The chain employs TRBV20-1 and TRBJ1-1; D not resolved. The CDR3 contains 11 residues. Germline V CDR1 and CDR2: DFQATT, SNEGSKA (reference sequence). V was clipped by 3 bases and J by 11 bases, with 13 bases between them.

The chain carries TRBV18 and TRBJ1-4; tentative D call: TRBD1 (6 bases). Looked up from germline, CDR1 is KGHSH and CDR2 is LQKENI. V dropped 3 bases and J dropped 4 bases, with 9 bases sitting between them. CDR3 length: 14 residues. CDR3 coding DNA: TGTGCCAGCTCACCGAACAGGGATAATGAAAAACTGTTTTTT. Translation: CASSPNRDNEKLFF.

This chain joins TRBV6-1 and TRBJ1-5; TRBD1 matches at 8 bases. The length of the CDR3 is 15 residues. Germline V gene sequence: CDR1 MNHNS, CDR2 SASEGT. V was clipped by 6 bases and J by 5 bases; unmatched bases: 9. The CDR3 region is CASSSRDRTYQPQHF. DNA for the CDR3: TGTGCCAGCAGCAGCCGGGACAGGACATATCAGCCCCAGCATTTT.

The chain links TRBV28 to TRBJ2-7; D may be TRBD1 (5 bases). This CDR3 spans 11 amino acids. The germline gives CDR1 MDHEN, CDR2 SYDVKM. V was clipped by 7 bases and J by 7 bases, with 11 bases between them. DNA for the CDR3: TGTGCCAGCACCTATAGGGGAGAGCAGTACTTC. It codes for CASTYRGEQYF. Based on the CDR3 plus reference TRBV28 and TRBJ2-7, the full variable domain is DVKVTQSSRYLVKRTGEKVFLECVQDMDHENMFWYRQDPGLGLRLIYFSYDVKMKEKGDIPEGYSVSREKKERFSLILESASTNQTSMYLCASTYRGEQYFGPGTRLTVT.

This clone occurred once. The chain carries TRBV28 and TRBJ2-3; 16 positions agree with TRBD2. Germline CDR1 MDHEN, CDR2 SYDVKM. J lost 4 bases, V lost 6 bases, and 4 bases had no gene match. CDR3 length: 16 amino acids. CDR3 nucleotides: TGTGCCAGCAGGGGACTAGCGGGAGGGCTGGCAGATACGCAGTATTTT. Amino acids: CASRGLAGGLADTQYF. The whole variable domain, filled in from reference TRBV28 and TRBJ2-3, reads DVKVTQSSRYLVKRTGEKVFLECVQDMDHENMFWYRQDPGLGLRLIYFSYDVKMKEKGDIPEGYSVSREKKERFSLILESASTNQTSMYLCASRGLAGGLADTQYFGPGTRLTVL.

The V gene is TRBV28, the J gene TRBJ1-2; maybe TRBD1 (5 bases). The germline V gene encodes CDR1 MDHEN and CDR2 SYDVKM. The ends were cut back, 6 bases at V and 6 bases at J, with 17 bases in the middle. The CDR3 is made up of 14 amino acids. The DNA for the CDR3 is TGTGCCAGCAGCGTAGGGACGGTCGGCCATGGCTACACCTTC. Its protein product is CASSVGTVGHGYTF.

V gene TRBV5-4 combines with J gene TRBJ2-3, with 9 bases lining up with TRBD2. J lost 6 bases, V lost 4 bases, and 6 bases had no gene match. Germline CDR1 SGHNT, CDR2 YYREEE (reference sequence). CDR3 length equals 14 residues. CDR3 region: CASSTGAGGDTQYF. CDR3 nucleotide sequence: TGTGCCAGCAGCACAGGAGCGGGAGGCGATACGCAGTATTTT.

This clone was recorded a few times. V is TRBV5-1 and J is TRBJ2-5, with D perhaps being TRBD1 or TRBD2 (5 bases each). Germline V gives CDR1 SGHRS, CDR2 YFSETQ. The V end lost 0 bases, the J end lost 5 bases, and 11 bases lay between the germline ends. The CDR3 spans 14 residues. As DNA, the CDR3 is TGCGCCAGCAGCTTGGGGGGGTATCGGGAGACCCAGTACTTC. Translated: CASSLGGYRETQYF.

This clone came up once. The rearrangement links TRBV13 to TRBJ2-5, with 12 bases lining up with TRBD2. The J call may be wrong; the DNA end is better matched by TRBJ2-7. The CDR3 covers 16 residues. Per germline, CDR1 PRHDT and CDR2 FYEKMQ (reference sequence). The CDR3 nucleotides are TGTGCCAGCAGCCGACTAGCGGGAGACTGGTCCTACGAGCAGTACTTC. Translating it yields CASSRLAGDWSYEQYF.

The chain uses TRBV2 and TRBJ1-2; D remains unclear. Looked up from germline, CDR1 is SNHLY and CDR2 is FYNNEI. V lost 4 bases and J lost 9, with 12 bases in between. This CDR3 region has 12 residues. CDR3 sequence (DNA): TGTGCCAGCAGTGTCGAGGGCAGTAGCTACACCTTC. This codes for CASSVEGSSYTF.

V gene TRBV7-3 combines with J gene TRBJ2-3, with 7 bases aligning to TRBD1. In germline, CDR1 is SGHTA, CDR2 FQGTGA. Losses at the gene ends were 6 bases for V and 6 bases for J; bases not matched to a gene: 6. There are 13 residues in the CDR3. CDR3 sequence (DNA): TGTGCCAGCAGTCCCACAGGGGCGGATACGCAGTATTTT. It encodes CASSPTGADTQYF.

The chain employs TRBV7-8 and TRBJ1-2; TRBD1 might be the D (6 bases). The CDR3 is 14 residues long. Germline V gene data show CDR1 as SGHVS and CDR2 as FQNEAQ. V lost 4 bases, J lost 0 bases, and 9 bases lay in between. In DNA form, the CDR3 reads TGTGCCAGCAGCTCGACAGGTGCTAACTATGGCTACACCTTC. Translating gives CASSSTGANYGYTF.

This rearrangement joins TRBV18 to TRBJ2-3, with D hard to call. This CDR3 has 11 residues. The germline V and J ends were trimmed by 4 bases and 6 bases, with 5 bases remaining between them. Germline V lookup: CDR1 KGHSH, CDR2 LQKENI. CDR3 region: CASSQRDTQYF. CDR3 DNA sequence: TGTGCCAGCTCACAACGGGATACGCAGTATTTT.

V is TRBV4-1 and J is TRBJ2-5; 11 nucleotides agree with TRBD2. The CDR3 loop spans 18 amino acids. The J segment lost 2 bases and the V segment lost 1 base, leaving 9 bases of the junction unmatched. The germline V gene encodes CDR1 MGHRA and CDR2 YSYEKL. The CDR3 sequence: CASSQGTSGSPGQETQYF. For the CDR3, the DNA is TGCGCCAGCAGCCAAGGGACTAGCGGGTCCCCGGGACAAGAGACCCAGTACTTC.

The chain has TRBV10-3 and TRBJ1-6; D remains unclear. Trimming removed 7 bases at V and 6 bases at J, with 13 bases between. The germline V gene encodes CDR1 ENHRY and CDR2 SYGVKD. The CDR3 is 14 amino acids. CDR3 region: CAIKGREANSPLHF. DNA for the CDR3: TGTGCCATCAAAGGACGGGAGGCTAATTCACCCCTCCACTTT.

The chain links TRBV5-1 to TRBJ2-3, with TRBD2 matching over 10 bases. With V trimmed by 1 base and J by 0 bases, 5 bases remained unmatched. CDR1 and CDR2 from the germline V gene are SGHRS and YFSETQ. The CDR3 has 17 amino acids. CDR3 loop: CASSLLAGVQSTDTQYF. DNA for the CDR3: TGCGCCAGCAGCTTGCTAGCGGGAGTCCAAAGCACAGATACGCAGTATTTT.

V is TRBV7-2 and J is TRBJ2-7; D may be TRBD2 (5 bases). Trimming pared 1 base from V and 3 bases from J, leaving 22 bases between. CDR3 size: 18 residues. Looked up from germline, CDR1 is SGHTA and CDR2 is FQGNSA. Written as DNA, the CDR3 is TGTGCCAGCAGCTTAGTTTTTGGAGGCAACTTAGAGTACTACGAGCAGTACTTC. Protein product: CASSLVFGGNLEYYEQYF.

The rearrangement joins TRBV25-1 to TRBJ2-7; D unresolved. V lost 7 bases and J 3 bases, leaving 7 bases between the germline ends. The CDR3 runs to 11 residues. CDR1 and CDR2 (germline): MGHDK, SYGVNS. The CDR3 reads CASTNLYEQYF. The CDR3 coding sequence is TGTGCCAGCACAAACCTCTACGAGCAGTACTTC.

The chain links TRBV7-2 to TRBJ1-1; tentatively, D is TRBD1 (6 bases). CDR3 length: 15 amino acids. Germline values: CDR1 SGHTA, CDR2 FQGNSA. The V end lost 5 bases, the J end lost 6 bases, and 19 bases lay between the germline ends. The CDR3 coding sequence is TGTGCCAGCAGCGTACCACAGGGTAAAGGGTCTGAAGCTTTCTTT. Its protein is CASSVPQGKGSEAFF.